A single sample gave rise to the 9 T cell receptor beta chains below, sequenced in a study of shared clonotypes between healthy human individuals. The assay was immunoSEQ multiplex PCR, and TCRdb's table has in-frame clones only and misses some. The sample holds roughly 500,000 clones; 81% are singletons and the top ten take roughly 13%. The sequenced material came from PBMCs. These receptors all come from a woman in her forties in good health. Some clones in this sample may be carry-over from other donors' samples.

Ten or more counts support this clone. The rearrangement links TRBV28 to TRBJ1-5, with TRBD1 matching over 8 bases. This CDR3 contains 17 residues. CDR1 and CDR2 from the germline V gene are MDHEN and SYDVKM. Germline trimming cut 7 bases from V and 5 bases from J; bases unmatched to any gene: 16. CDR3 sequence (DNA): TGTGCCAGCATGGACAGGGCGGGGTATCGGTTACATCAGCCCCAGCATTTT. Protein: CASMDRAGYRLHQPQHF.

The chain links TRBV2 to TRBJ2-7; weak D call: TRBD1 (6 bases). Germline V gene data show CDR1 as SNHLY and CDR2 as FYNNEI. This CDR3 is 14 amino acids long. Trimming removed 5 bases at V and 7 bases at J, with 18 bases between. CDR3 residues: CASSYTGQSGEQYF. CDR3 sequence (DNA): TGTGCCAGCAGTTATACCGGACAGTCCGGAGAGCAGTACTTC.

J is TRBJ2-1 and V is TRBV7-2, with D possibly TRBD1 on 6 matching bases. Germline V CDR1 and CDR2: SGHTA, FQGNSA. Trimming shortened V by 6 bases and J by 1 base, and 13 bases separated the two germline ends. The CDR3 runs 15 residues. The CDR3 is CASSSQGGSYNEQFF. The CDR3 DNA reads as TGTGCCAGCAGTTCACAGGGCGGGTCCTACAATGAGCAGTTCTTC. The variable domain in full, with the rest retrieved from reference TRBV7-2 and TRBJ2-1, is GAGVSQSPSNKVTEKGKDVELRCDPISGHTALYWYRQSLGQGLEFLIYFQGNSAPDKSGLPSDRFSAERTGGSVSTLTIQRTQQEDSAVYLCASSSQGGSYNEQFFGPGTRLTVL.

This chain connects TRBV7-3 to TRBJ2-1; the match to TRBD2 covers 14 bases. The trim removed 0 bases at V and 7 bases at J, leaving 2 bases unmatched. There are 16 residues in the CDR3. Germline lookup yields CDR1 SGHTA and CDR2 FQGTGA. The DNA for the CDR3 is TGTGCCAGCAGCTTAACGACTAGCGGGAGGGAAAATGAGCAGTTCTTC. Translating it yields CASSLTTSGRENEQFF.

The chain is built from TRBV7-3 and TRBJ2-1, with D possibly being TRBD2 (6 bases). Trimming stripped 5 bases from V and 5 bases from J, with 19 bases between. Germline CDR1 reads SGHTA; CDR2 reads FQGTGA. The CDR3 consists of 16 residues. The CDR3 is CASSPTVAANDNEQFF. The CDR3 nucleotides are TGTGCCAGCAGCCCCACTGTAGCGGCCAACGACAATGAGCAGTTCTTC.

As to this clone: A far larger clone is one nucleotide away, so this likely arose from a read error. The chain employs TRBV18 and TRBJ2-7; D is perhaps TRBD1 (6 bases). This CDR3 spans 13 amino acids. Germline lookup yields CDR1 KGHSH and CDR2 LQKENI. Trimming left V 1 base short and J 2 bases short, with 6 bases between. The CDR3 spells CASSPQGAYEQYF. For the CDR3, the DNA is TGTGCCAGCTCACCACAGGGGGCCTACGAGCAGTACTTC. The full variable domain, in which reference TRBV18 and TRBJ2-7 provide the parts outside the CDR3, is NAGVMQNPRHLVRRRGQEARLRCSPMKGHSHVYWYRQLPEEGLKFMVYLQKENIIDESGMPKERFSAEFPKEGPSILRIQQVVRGDSAAYFCASSPQGAYEQYFGPGTRLTVT.

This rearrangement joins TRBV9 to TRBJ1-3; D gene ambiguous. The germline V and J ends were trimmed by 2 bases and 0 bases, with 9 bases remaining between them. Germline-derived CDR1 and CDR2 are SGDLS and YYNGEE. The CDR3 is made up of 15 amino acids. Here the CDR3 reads CASSVNGDSGNTIYF. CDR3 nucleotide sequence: TGTGCCAGCAGCGTCAACGGGGACTCTGGAAACACCATATATTTT.

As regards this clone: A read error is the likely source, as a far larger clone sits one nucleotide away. The CDR3 spells CASSLAGDYNEQFF. The CDR3 region has the DNA TGTGCCAGCAGCTTAGCGGGGGACTACAATGAGCAGTTCTTC. The chain recombines TRBV5-6 with TRBJ2-1; TRBD2 agrees at 8 bases. Per the germline V gene, CDR1 is SGHDT and CDR2 is YYEEEE. With V trimmed by 2 bases and J by 3 bases, 1 base remained unmatched. The CDR3 loop spans 14 amino acids.

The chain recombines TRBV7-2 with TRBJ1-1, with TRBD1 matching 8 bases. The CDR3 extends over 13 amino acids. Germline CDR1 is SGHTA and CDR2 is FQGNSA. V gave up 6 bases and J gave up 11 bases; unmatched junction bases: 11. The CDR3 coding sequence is TGTGCCAGCAGACGACAGGGGTCGCGGGGGGCTTTCTTT. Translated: CASRRQGSRGAFF. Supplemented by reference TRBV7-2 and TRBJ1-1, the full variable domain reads GAGVSQSPSNKVTEKGKDVELRCDPISGHTALYWYRQSLGQGLEFLIYFQGNSAPDKSGLPSDRFSAERTGGSVSTLTIQRTQQEDSAVYLCASRRQGSRGAFFGQGTRLTVV.